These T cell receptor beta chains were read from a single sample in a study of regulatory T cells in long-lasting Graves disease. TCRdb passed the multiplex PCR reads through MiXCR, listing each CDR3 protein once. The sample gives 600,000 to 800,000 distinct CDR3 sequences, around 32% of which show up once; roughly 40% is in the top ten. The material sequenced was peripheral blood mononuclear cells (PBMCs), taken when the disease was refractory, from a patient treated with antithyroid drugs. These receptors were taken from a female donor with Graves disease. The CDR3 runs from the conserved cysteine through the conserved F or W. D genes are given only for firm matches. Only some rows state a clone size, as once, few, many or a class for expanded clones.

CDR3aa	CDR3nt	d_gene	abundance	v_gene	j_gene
CASSLSGERGYTF	TGTGCCAGCAGTTTGTCAGGGGAGCGCGGCTACACCTTC	-	many	TRBV12-3/TRBV12-4	TRBJ1-2
CASSNSGGKNIQYF	TGTGCCAGCAGCAACTCTGGCGGCAAAAACATTCAGTACTTC	-	-	TRBV7-9	TRBJ2-4
CASTPTTELNEKLFF	TGTGCCAGCACGCCTACCACAGAATTAAATGAAAAACTGTTTTTT	-	few	TRBV27	TRBJ1-4
CASSIASLYEQYF	TGTGCCAGTAGTATAGCCTCCCTGTACGAGCAGTACTTC	-	few	TRBV19	TRBJ2-7
CASSLKETRTEAFF	TGTGCCAGCAGCTTAAAAGAGACGCGGACTGAAGCTTTCTTT	-	-	TRBV7-9	TRBJ1-1
CAWSAGVAGELFF	TGTGCCTGGAGTGCGGGGGTTGCCGGGGAGCTGTTTTTT	-	-	TRBV30	TRBJ2-2
CASIYSPNTKAFF	TGTGCCAGCATCTACAGCCCGAACACTAAAGCATTCTTT	-	-	TRBV11-1	TRBJ1-1
CASREDSKIEAFF	TGTGCCAGCAGAGAGGACAGTAAAATTGAAGCTTTCTTT	-	few	TRBV12-3/TRBV12-4	TRBJ1-1
CASSVNRGRNTEAFF	TGTGCCAGCAGTGTGAACAGGGGACGGAACACTGAAGCTTTCTTT	TRBD1	few	TRBV12-3/TRBV12-4	TRBJ1-1
CASSPLEGLNTEAFF	TGTGCCAGCTCACCGTTAGAGGGGCTGAACACTGAAGCTTTCTTT	-	once	TRBV18	TRBJ1-1
CASSYVSAVQGTEAFF	TGTGCCAGCAGTTACGTCTCAGCGGTCCAGGGCACTGAAGCTTTCTTT	-	many	TRBV6-5	TRBJ1-1
CASSNGGGLGTQYF	TGTGCCAGCAGTAACGGGGGAGGTTTGGGTACGCAGTATTTT	-	-	TRBV28	TRBJ2-3
CASSIEAGLRPYEQYF	TGTGCCAGTAGTATAGAGGCAGGACTACGCCCCTACGAGCAGTACTTC	-	-	TRBV19	TRBJ2-7
CASSLGDSTTGRYGYTF	TGTGCCAGCAGTTTAGGCGACTCAACTACAGGGCGCTATGGCTACACCTTC	-	many	TRBV12-3/TRBV12-4	TRBJ1-2